The 25 T cell receptor beta chains reported below all come from one sample, sequenced in a study of cytomegalovirus exposure and HLA in healthy donors listed by TCRdb under 2017. Libraries were made using the immunoSEQ multiplex PCR assay. The multiplex PCR relied on a mix of 60 forward primers for TCR Vbeta segments and 13 reverse primers for TCR Jbeta segments. Entries here come from immuneACCESS through TCRdb and include only in-frame sequences with V and J called. Some clones fail to appear in such tables; in the studies checked, an unresolved V gene covers under half of the shortfall, and the cause of the remainder is unknown. The table for this sample lists roughly 150,000 clones; approximately 76% of them were counted only once. The top ten constitute under 5.5% of the sample. The specimen sequenced was PBMCs. The receptors originated from a woman between 18 and 29 years old in good health and CMV-seropositive.

V and J are TRBV19 and TRBJ1-1; the match to TRBD1 covers 7 bases. This CDR3 contains 15 residues. From germline, CDR1 is LNHDA and CDR2 SQIVND (reference sequence). J lost 0 bases, V lost 2 bases, and 3 bases had no gene match. CDR3 loop: CASSIRGQMNTEAFF. The CDR3 DNA is TGTGCCAGTAGTATAAGGGGACAGATGAACACTGAAGCTTTCTTT.

This clone was seen just once. The gene calls are TRBV4-3 and TRBJ1-4; TRBD1 matches 7 bases. The CDR3 totals 16 residues. V dropped 4 bases and J dropped 3; count of bases not matched to a gene: 8. Looked up from germline, CDR1 is LGHNA and CDR2 is YSLEER. The CDR3: CASSPGTGQSNEKLFF. In DNA form, the CDR3 reads TGCGCCAGCAGCCCAGGGACGGGACAGTCTAATGAAAAACTGTTTTTT.

V usage is TRBV6-4 and J usage is TRBJ1-2; tentatively, D is TRBD1 (6 bases). The CDR3 runs 13 residues. Deletions cut 6 bases from V and 8 bases from J, with 16 bases between. Per the germline V gene, CDR1 is MRHNA and CDR2 is SNTAGT. The CDR3 loop reads CASRPTGYGGYTF. Written as DNA, the CDR3 is TGTGCCAGCAGGCCCACAGGGTACGGCGGCTACACCTTC.

The J gene is TRBJ1-2, the V gene TRBV6-5, with D tentatively TRBD1 (5 bases). Germline CDR1 reads MNHEY; CDR2 reads SVGAGI. V gave up 0 bases and J gave up 1 base, with 12 bases separating them. This CDR3 spans 16 amino acids. This CDR3 reads CASSYSRQYLNYGYTF. In DNA form, the CDR3 reads TGTGCCAGCAGTTACTCCCGACAGTACCTTAACTATGGCTACACCTTC.

This chain connects TRBV6-1 to TRBJ1-6; D may be TRBD1 (5 bases). The CDR3 is 15 amino acids. V was pared by 6 bases and J by 10 bases, with 19 bases between. Germline CDR1 is MNHNS and CDR2 is SASEGT. The CDR3 DNA is TGTGCCAGCAGCCGACGCAGGGCCGCTACGTCACCCCTCCACTTT. Its protein is CASSRRRAATSPLHF.

CDR3 region: CASSRAGVDTEAFF. CDR3 coding DNA: TGTGCCAGCAGCCGGGCCGGGGTCGACACTGAAGCTTTCTTT. This chain links TRBV7-9 with TRBJ1-1; no clear D. V shed 5 bases and J shed 3 bases, with 13 bases lying between them. CDR1 and CDR2 (germline): SEHNR, FQNEAQ (reference sequence). CDR3 size: 14 residues.

The rearrangement uses TRBV11-2 and TRBJ1-5; a weak D match, TRBD1 (5 bases). The CDR3 totals 14 residues. With 9 bases removed from V and 1 base from J, the gap between germline ends came to 13 bases. The V gene's germline CDR1 is SGHAT and CDR2 FQNNGV. The CDR3: CASSVGASNQPQHF. DNA for the CDR3: TGTGCCAGTTCGGTAGGGGCAAGCAATCAGCCCCAGCATTTT.

The genes are TRBV6-6 and TRBJ2-5, with 13 bases aligning to TRBD2. This CDR3 is built from 16 residues. In germline, CDR1 is MNHNY, CDR2 SVGAGI (reference sequence). After removal of 4 bases from V and 0 bases from J, the junction contained 2 bases not matched to a gene. This chain's CDR3 is CASSSTSGGHQETQYF. CDR3 DNA: TGTGCCAGCAGTTCGACTAGCGGGGGGCACCAAGAGACCCAGTACTTC.

The genes are TRBV30 and TRBJ2-3; D uncertain. The germline V and J ends were trimmed by 1 base and 2 bases, with 7 bases remaining between them. CDR3 length: 13 residues. The germline V gene has CDR1 GTSNPN and CDR2 SVGIG (reference sequence). CDR3: CAWSGGPTDTQYF. CDR3 DNA sequence: TGTGCCTGGAGTGGAGGCCCCACAGATACGCAGTATTTT.

The V call is TRBV4-1, the J call TRBJ2-1; 10 bases map to TRBD1. The CDR3 totals 14 residues. Germline trimming cut 6 bases from V and 15 bases from J; bases unmatched to any gene: 14. Germline CDR1 MGHRA, CDR2 YSYEKL. CDR3 loop: CASRRPGGDRGMFF. DNA of the CDR3: TGCGCCAGCAGACGACCAGGGGGGGACAGGGGAATGTTCTTC.

The chain recombines TRBV19 with TRBJ1-2; D is possibly TRBD1 (6 bases). The CDR3 runs to 12 residues. V dropped 5 bases and J dropped 11 bases, with 15 bases sitting between them. Per germline, CDR1 LNHDA and CDR2 SQIVND (reference sequence). CDR3 coding DNA: TGTGCCAGTAGTGACAGGAAAACAGCTTACACCTTC. Translation gives CASSDRKTAYTF.

The chain couples TRBV27 to TRBJ2-1; 8 bases agree with TRBD2. This CDR3 comprises 14 residues. The germline V gene has CDR1 MNHEY and CDR2 SMNVEV (reference sequence). J lost 10 bases, V lost 5 bases, and 10 bases had no gene match. The CDR3 spells CASSTTQLADEQFF. The CDR3 bases are TGTGCCAGCAGTACAACCCAACTAGCGGACGAGCAGTTCTTC.

The chain has TRBV7-2 and TRBJ1-2, with a possible D match to TRBD1 (6 bases). From germline, CDR1 is SGHTA and CDR2 FQGNSA. This CDR3 region has 14 residues. Trimming stripped 5 bases from V and 6 bases from J, with 16 bases between. CDR3 sequence (DNA): TGTGCCAGCAGCGCCAGGGGAAAGGCGGATGGCTACACCTTC. Encoded protein: CASSARGKADGYTF.

This chain uses TRBV2 with TRBJ2-1, with 8 bases matching TRBD1. This CDR3 is built from 13 residues. V dropped 8 bases and J dropped 6; count of bases not matched to a gene: 6. Germline-derived CDR1 and CDR2 are SNHLY and FYNNEI. CDR3: CASRQGAVNEQFF. CDR3 DNA sequence: TGTGCCAGCCGGCAGGGGGCGGTCAATGAGCAGTTCTTC.

The gene calls are TRBV19 and TRBJ1-1; 7 bases agree with TRBD1. CDR1 and CDR2 (germline): LNHDA, SQIVND (reference sequence). The V and J ends lost 5 bases and 2 bases, in that order; junction bases with no gene match: 8. This CDR3 is 15 amino acids long. The CDR3 is CASSLSGTVNTEAFF. CDR3 coding DNA: TGTGCCAGTAGTTTATCCGGGACAGTCAACACTGAAGCTTTCTTT. The whole variable domain, remainder taken from reference TRBV19 and TRBJ1-1, is DGGITQSPKYLFRKEGQNVTLSCEQNLNHDAMYWYRQDPGQGLRLIYYSQIVNDFQKGDIAEGYSVSREKKESFPLTVTSAQKNPTAFYLCASSLSGTVNTEAFFGQGTRLTVV.

V usage is TRBV6-5 and J usage is TRBJ2-2, with TRBD1 as a possible D gene (6 bases). V lost 3 bases and J 3 bases, leaving 11 bases between the germline ends. From germline, CDR1 is MNHEY and CDR2 SVGAGI. There are 15 residues in the CDR3. The CDR3 bases are TGTGCCAGCAGTTATCGGACAGATCACACCGGGGAGCTGTTTTTT. Residues: CASSYRTDHTGELFF.

The rearrangement links TRBV5-1 to TRBJ2-7; 9 bases are shared with TRBD1. The CDR3 contains 15 residues. The V gene's germline CDR1 is SGHRS and CDR2 YFSETQ. CDR3 in DNA: TGCGCTAGTAGATTTAGGACAGGGGACGATTACGAGCAGTACTTC. Protein sequence: CASRFRTGDDYEQYF.

The chain couples TRBV7-9 to TRBJ2-7; 12 positions match TRBD2. Germline values: CDR1 SEHNR, CDR2 FQNEAQ (reference sequence). The J segment lost 2 bases and the V segment lost 4 bases, leaving 12 bases of the junction unmatched. CDR3 length: 18 amino acids. The DNA for the CDR3 is TGTGCCAGCAGCTCCACTCGGACTAGCGGGGTTCTACCCTACGAGCAGTACTTC. Protein: CASSSTRTSGVLPYEQYF.

This clone was recorded only once. This chain uses TRBV7-2 with TRBJ2-7; 7 positions agree with TRBD1. The CDR3 length is 14 residues. V shed 4 bases, J shed 5 bases, and the junction held 8 bases outside the gene matches. CDR1 and CDR2 from the germline V gene are SGHTA and FQGNSA. For the CDR3, the DNA is TGTGCCAGCAGCTCCAGACAGGGCTACCACGAGCAGTACTTC. Its translation: CASSSRQGYHEQYF.

The chain's CDR3 is CATKGQINQPQHF. The CDR3 DNA is TGTGCCACCAAGGGACAGATCAATCAGCCCCAGCATTTT. The chain carries TRBV2 and TRBJ1-5; 7 nucleotides match TRBD1. The length of the CDR3 is 13 residues. CDR1 is SNHLY, CDR2 FYNNEI, per germline. J gave up 3 bases and V 10 bases, and 6 bases lay outside the gene matches. The full variable domain, in which reference TRBV2 and TRBJ1-5 provide the parts outside the CDR3, is EPEVTQTPSHQVTQMGQEVILRCVPISNHLYFYWYRQILGQKVEFLVSFYNNEISEKSEIFDDQFSVERPDGSNFTLKIRSTKLEDSAMYFCATKGQINQPQHFGDGTRLSIL.

The genes are TRBV30 and TRBJ2-7; tentatively, D is TRBD2 (7 bases). V was trimmed by 5 bases and J by 5 bases, leaving 16 bases between them. Looked up from germline, CDR1 is GTSNPN and CDR2 is SVGIG (reference sequence). The CDR3 spans 13 residues. The CDR3 sequence: CAWVGGRDDEQYF. As DNA, the CDR3 is TGTGCCTGGGTCGGGGGGCGCGACGACGAGCAGTACTTC.

This rearrangement joins TRBV5-6 to TRBJ1-2; TRBD1 is a possible D gene (5 bases). The germline V gene encodes CDR1 SGHDT and CDR2 YYEEEE. The CDR3 length is 13 residues. Trimming cost V 0 bases and J 2 bases, with 5 bases left between them. This CDR3 reads CASSLDRNYGYTF. The CDR3 DNA reads TGTGCCAGCAGCTTGGACAGGAACTATGGCTACACCTTC.

CDR3 DNA: TGTGCCAGCAGCTTAGCGGTAGGGGTTAGCAATCAGCCCCAGCATTTT. This encodes CASSLAVGVSNQPQHF. This chain links TRBV7-9 with TRBJ1-5, with D possibly TRBD1 on 5 matching bases. Germline-derived CDR1 and CDR2 are SEHNR and FQNEAQ (reference sequence). The V and J ends lost 0 bases and 0 bases respectively, with 9 bases between them. The CDR3 has 16 residues.

The V and J genes are TRBV4-1 and TRBJ1-2; D not certain. The V and J ends lost 5 bases and 1 base respectively, with 11 bases between them. Germline V gene data show CDR1 as MGHRA and CDR2 as YSYEKL. The length of the CDR3 is 14 residues. The chain's CDR3 is CASSFRLFNYGYTF. The CDR3 DNA reads TGCGCCAGCAGCTTTCGACTCTTTAACTATGGCTACACCTTC.

The chain carries TRBV9 and TRBJ1-1; no definite D call. CDR1 and CDR2 from the germline V gene are SGDLS and YYNGEE. The CDR3 sequence is 13 residues long. V lost 2 bases and J lost 4, with 9 bases in between. The CDR3 coding sequence is TGTGCCAGCAGCGTCCCGGGGATCACTGAAGCTTTCTTT. It codes for CASSVPGITEAFF.